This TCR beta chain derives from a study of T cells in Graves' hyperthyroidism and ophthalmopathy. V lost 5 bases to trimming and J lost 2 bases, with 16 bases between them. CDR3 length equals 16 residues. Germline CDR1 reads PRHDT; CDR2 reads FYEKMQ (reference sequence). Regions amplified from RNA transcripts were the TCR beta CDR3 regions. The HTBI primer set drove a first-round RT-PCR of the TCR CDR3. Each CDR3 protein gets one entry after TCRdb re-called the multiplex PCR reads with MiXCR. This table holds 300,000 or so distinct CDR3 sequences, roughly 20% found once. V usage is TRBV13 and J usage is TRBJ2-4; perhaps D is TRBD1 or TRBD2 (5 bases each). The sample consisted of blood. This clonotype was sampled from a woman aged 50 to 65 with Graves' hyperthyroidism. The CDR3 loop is CASSPPEGWSKNIQYF. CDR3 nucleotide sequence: TGTGCCAGCAGCCCGCCCGAGGGGTGGTCCAAAAACATTCAGTACTTC. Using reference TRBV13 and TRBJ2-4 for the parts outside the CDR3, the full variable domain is AAGVIQSPRHLIKEKRETATLKCYPIPRHDTVYWYQQGPGQDPQFLISFYEKMQSDKGSIPDRFSAQQFSDYHSELNMSSLELGDSALYFCASSPPEGWSKNIQYFGAGTRLSVL.